Each of the 5 T cell receptor beta chains below was sequenced from the same sample in a study of CD8+ T cells in alopecia areata. Sampling of alopecia areata patients yielded lesional scalp punch biopsies as well as peripheral blood. Once RNA had been extracted, it was reverse transcribed into cDNA to act as the sequencing template. The method was immunoSEQ multiplex PCR; TCRdb's version includes in-frame clones alone and lacks a portion of them. Here the sample spans about 5,900 clones, over 45% being singletons. The sample consisted of skin. The origin of the receptors is a human donor with alopecia areata.

The genes are TRBV7-9 and TRBJ1-2, with TRBD1 as a possible D gene (5 bases). The V end lost 5 bases, the J end lost 6 bases, and 13 bases lay between the germline ends. The V gene's germline CDR1 is SEHNR and CDR2 FQNEAQ (reference sequence). The CDR3 contains 13 residues. The CDR3 reads CASSGGLTHGYTF. The CDR3 DNA reads as TGTGCCAGCAGCGGGGGACTAACTCATGGCTACACCTTC.

The V and J genes are TRBV6-1 and TRBJ1-5; D is undetermined. V gave up 6 bases and J gave up 2 bases, with 5 bases separating them. CDR1 MNHNS and CDR2 SASEGT come from the germline V gene. The length of the CDR3 is 12 residues. The CDR3 DNA sequence: TGTGCCAGCAGGGACGGCAATCAGCCCCAGCATTTT. Its protein is CASRDGNQPQHF.

This clone was picked up one time. This chain links TRBV30 with TRBJ2-7; D call uncertain. From germline, CDR1 is GTSNPN and CDR2 SVGIG (reference sequence). The V and J ends lost 4 bases and 1 base respectively, with 20 bases between them. The CDR3 consists of 16 residues. CDR3 nucleotides: TGTGCCTGGACCCGAACTTTCCCCTTTAAATCCTACGAGCAGTACTTC. Its protein product is CAWTRTFPFKSYEQYF. The full variable domain, its missing parts supplied by reference TRBV30 and TRBJ2-7, is SQTIHQWPATLVQPVGSPLSLECTVEGTSNPNLYWYRQAAGRGLQLLFYSVGIGQISSEVPQNLSASRPQDRQFILSSKKLLLSDSGFYLCAWTRTFPFKSYEQYFGPGTRLTVT.

The V gene is TRBV29-1, the J gene TRBJ2-5; perhaps TRBD1 as D (6 bases). Germline V gene lookup returns CDR1 SQVTM and CDR2 ANQGSEA. The CDR3 is made up of 16 amino acids. Trimming cost V 4 bases and J 0 bases, with 18 bases left between them. The CDR3: CSVGNWGHLYQETQYF. CDR3 in DNA: TGCAGCGTTGGAAATTGGGGACACCTGTACCAAGAGACCCAGTACTTC.

This clone was counted between two and nine times. This rearrangement joins TRBV5-1 to TRBJ2-3; weak D call: TRBD2 (5 bases). Trimming stripped 0 bases from V and 3 bases from J, with 14 bases between. The CDR3 is 16 residues long. From germline, CDR1 is SGHRS and CDR2 YFSETQ. The CDR3, as DNA: TGCGCCAGCAGCTTGGCGGGAAGGGTTGAGACAGATACGCAGTATTTT. Amino acid sequence: CASSLAGRVETDTQYF.